The 13 T cell receptor beta chains given below trace back to one sample, sequenced in a study of T cell repertoires in cytomegalovirus infection. TCRdb ran MiXCR on the reads and lists one entry per CDR3 protein. The table has about 360,000 distinct CDR3 sequences, around a third seen once. No antigen has been assigned to these receptors. The sample was cultured PBMCs, taken from culture after CMV antigen stimulation. Source of these receptors: a human donor in good health (CMV status not recorded). Some clones in this sample may be carry-over from other donors' samples.

This clonotype turned up a few times. The J gene is TRBJ2-5, the V gene TRBV7-4; D is unresolved. V lost 6 bases and J 0 bases, leaving 11 bases between the germline ends. Germline CDR1 is SGHVT and CDR2 is SQSDAQ. The CDR3 extends over 14 amino acids. Here the CDR3 reads CASSSNRYQETQYF. The DNA of the CDR3 is TGTGCCAGCAGTAGTAATAGGTACCAAGAGACCCAGTACTTC.

The table lists this clonotype with many counts. V usage is TRBV12-3 or TRBV12-4 and J usage is TRBJ2-3; TRBD2 matches at 14 bases. This CDR3 contains 16 residues. J was trimmed by 3 bases and V by 3 bases; bases with no gene match: 2. The CDR3 here is CASSLGLAGATDTQYF. CDR3 coding DNA: TGTGCCAGCAGTTTGGGACTAGCGGGAGCAACAGATACGCAGTATTTT.

The gene calls are TRBV4-3 and TRBJ2-5; D ambiguous. The CDR3 sequence is 17 residues long. From germline, CDR1 is LGHNA and CDR2 YSLEER. V was trimmed by 0 bases and J by 5 bases, leaving 19 bases between them. The chain's CDR3 is CASSQELVNGRSETQYF. The CDR3 DNA reads as TGCGCCAGCAGCCAAGAATTAGTTAACGGCAGGAGTGAGACCCAGTACTTC.

The chain carries TRBV5-4 and TRBJ2-3; D is unresolved. Trimming stripped 4 bases from V and 0 bases from J, with 9 bases between. Per the germline V gene, CDR1 is SGHNT and CDR2 is YYREEE (reference sequence). The CDR3 covers 14 residues. In DNA form, the CDR3 reads TGTGCCAGCAGCCCTGACTGGAGCACAGATACGCAGTATTTT. It yields the protein CASSPDWSTDTQYF.

This clonotype was picked up a small number of times. The CDR3 loop is CASSLEVWAGSVRANVLTF. For the CDR3, the DNA is TGTGCCAGCAGCTTAGAGGTGTGGGCAGGGTCGGTTCGGGCCAACGTCCTGACTTTC. The rearrangement links TRBV7-9 to TRBJ2-6; a weak D match, TRBD1 (5 bases). V was clipped by 1 base and J by 5 bases, with 21 bases between them. The CDR3 consists of 19 residues. Germline CDR1 SEHNR, CDR2 FQNEAQ (reference sequence).

The chain couples TRBV5-4 to TRBJ2-1; D unresolved. Germline-derived CDR1 and CDR2 are SGHNT and YYREEE (reference sequence). The V gene lost 1 base and the J gene lost 7 bases, with 9 bases spanning the gap. CDR3 length: 13 residues. The CDR3 coding sequence is TGTGCCAGCAGCTTGACGGTGGCGAATGAGCAGTTCTTC. Translating it yields CASSLTVANEQFF.

This sequence joins TRBV10-3 and TRBJ2-7; the D is unclear. V was shortened by 0 bases and J by 0 bases, with 0 bases between the two germline ends. This CDR3 has 12 residues. Germline values: CDR1 ENHRY, CDR2 SYGVKD. Here the CDR3 DNA reads TGTGCCATCAGTGAGTCCTCCTACGAGCAGTACGTC. The encoded protein is CAISESSYEQYV.

V usage is TRBV7-2 and J usage is TRBJ2-1, with TRBD2 identical over 11 bases. Trimming took 2 bases from V and 8 from J; bases not matched to a gene: 11. CDR3 length equals 17 residues. Germline values: CDR1 SGHTA, CDR2 FQGNSA. CDR3 nucleotide sequence: TGTGCCAGCAGCTTAACTAGCGGGAGCTGGGGGGTCCATGAGCAGTTCTTC. This encodes CASSLTSGSWGVHEQFF. Combining the CDR3 with reference TRBV7-2 and TRBJ2-1 gives the whole variable domain GAGVSQSPSNKVTEKGKDVELRCDPISGHTALYWYRQSLGQGLEFLIYFQGNSAPDKSGLPSDRFSAERTGGSVSTLTIQRTQQEDSAVYLCASSLTSGSWGVHEQFFGPGTRLTVL.

A few counts support this clonotype. The CDR3 sequence: CASSMKRVTRNEQFF. The CDR3, as DNA: TGTGCCAGCAGCATGAAGCGGGTTACCAGAAATGAGCAGTTCTTC. The chain combines TRBV7-8 with TRBJ2-1, with D possibly being TRBD2 (6 bases). Germline values: CDR1 SGHVS, CDR2 FQNEAQ. This CDR3 region has 15 residues. Trimming removed 5 bases from V and 7 bases from J, with 18 bases in between.

This clonotype was recorded many times. The chain recombines TRBV7-2 with TRBJ2-5; D is uncertain. Trimming removed 4 bases at V and 4 bases at J, with 13 bases between. The CDR3 is 14 residues long. Germline V CDR1 and CDR2: SGHTA, FQGNSA. The CDR3 sequence is CASSSRVAGETQYF. CDR3 in DNA: TGTGCCAGCAGCTCCCGGGTGGCAGGAGAGACCCAGTACTTC.

The V gene is TRBV20-1, the J gene TRBJ2-4; 16 bases match TRBD2. This CDR3 comprises 16 residues. J lost 7 bases, V lost 5 bases, and 8 bases had no gene match. Germline V gives CDR1 DFQATT, CDR2 SNEGSKA (reference sequence). CDR3 sequence: CSAGAGLAGGLNIQYF. The CDR3 DNA is TGCAGTGCTGGGGCGGGACTAGCGGGAGGGCTGAACATTCAGTACTTC.

This clonotype was found a few times. The chain couples TRBV19 to TRBJ2-3, with 11 nucleotides matching TRBD1. The ends lost 2 bases at V and 3 bases at J; junction bases unmatched: 4. This CDR3 is 16 amino acids long. Germline values: CDR1 LNHDA, CDR2 SQIVND (reference sequence). DNA for the CDR3: TGTGCCAGTAGTATACGGACAGGGGGCAGGACAGATACGCAGTATTTT. This codes for CASSIRTGGRTDTQYF.

The rearrangement links TRBV9 to TRBJ2-3; maybe TRBD1 (5 bases). Trimming stripped 1 base from V and 2 bases from J, with 11 bases between. The CDR3 extends over 15 amino acids. Germline CDR1 and CDR2: SGDLS and YYNGEE. The CDR3 DNA reads TGTGCCAGCAGCGTACCCCCGACAGACACAGATACGCAGTATTTT. Amino acid sequence: CASSVPPTDTDTQYF. Together with reference TRBV9 and TRBJ2-3, the CDR3 gives the full variable domain: DSGVTQTPKHLITATGQRVTLRCSPRSGDLSVYWYQQSLDQGLQFLIQYYNGEERAKGNILERFSAQQFPDLHSELNLSSLELGDSALYFCASSVPPTDTDTQYFGPGTRLTVL.